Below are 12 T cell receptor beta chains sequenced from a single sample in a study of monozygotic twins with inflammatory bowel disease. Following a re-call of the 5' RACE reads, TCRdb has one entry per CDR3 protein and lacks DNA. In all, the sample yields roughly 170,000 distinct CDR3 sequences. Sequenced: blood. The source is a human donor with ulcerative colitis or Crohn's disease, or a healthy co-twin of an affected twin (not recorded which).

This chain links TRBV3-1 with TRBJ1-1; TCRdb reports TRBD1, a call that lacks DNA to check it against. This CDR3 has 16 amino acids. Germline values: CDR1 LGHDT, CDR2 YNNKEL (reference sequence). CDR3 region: CASSLDRGISDTEAFF.

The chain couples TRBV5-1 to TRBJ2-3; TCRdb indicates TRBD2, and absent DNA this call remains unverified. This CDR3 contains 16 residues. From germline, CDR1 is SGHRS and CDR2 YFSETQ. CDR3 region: CASSRLAGGRGDTQYF.

CDR3 sequence reads: CASSYSTLGGDRDYEQYF. The chain uses TRBV6-2 or TRBV6-3 and TRBJ2-7; TCRdb outputs TRBD1, but without DNA this stays unchecked. Germline V gives CDR1 MNHEY, CDR2 SVGEGT. The CDR3 has 18 amino acids.

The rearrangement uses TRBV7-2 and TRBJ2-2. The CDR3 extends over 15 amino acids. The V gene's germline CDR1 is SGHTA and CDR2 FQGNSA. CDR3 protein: CASSLRPMNTGELFF.

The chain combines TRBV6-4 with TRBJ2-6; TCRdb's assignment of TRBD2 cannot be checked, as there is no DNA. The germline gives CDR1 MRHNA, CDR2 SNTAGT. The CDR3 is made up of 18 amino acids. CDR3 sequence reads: CASSPPGTRDSGANVLTF.

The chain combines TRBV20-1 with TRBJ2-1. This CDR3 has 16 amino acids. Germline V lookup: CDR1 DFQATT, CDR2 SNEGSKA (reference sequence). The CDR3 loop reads CSARDSGGGPINEQFF.

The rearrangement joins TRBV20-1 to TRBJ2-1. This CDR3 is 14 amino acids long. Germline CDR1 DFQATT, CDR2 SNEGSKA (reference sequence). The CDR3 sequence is CSARGVGAINEQFF.

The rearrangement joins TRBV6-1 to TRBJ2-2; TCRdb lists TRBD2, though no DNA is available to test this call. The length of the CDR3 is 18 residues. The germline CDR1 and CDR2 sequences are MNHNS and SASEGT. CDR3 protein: CASVWTSGGAGDTGELFF.

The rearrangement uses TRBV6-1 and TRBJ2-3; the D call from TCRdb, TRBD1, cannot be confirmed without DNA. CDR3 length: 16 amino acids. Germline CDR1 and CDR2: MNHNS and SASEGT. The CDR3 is CASSEATGISTDTQYF.

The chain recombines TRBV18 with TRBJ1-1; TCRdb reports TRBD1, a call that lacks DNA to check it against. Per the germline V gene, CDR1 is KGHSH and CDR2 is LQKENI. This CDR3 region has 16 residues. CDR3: CASSKGQSQPWREAFF.

CDR3 in amino acids: CSASGRDDYEQYF. V is TRBV20-1 and J is TRBJ2-7; lacking DNA, the TRBD1 call made by TCRdb goes unchecked. Germline lookup yields CDR1 DFQATT and CDR2 SNEGSKA (reference sequence). The CDR3 covers 13 residues.

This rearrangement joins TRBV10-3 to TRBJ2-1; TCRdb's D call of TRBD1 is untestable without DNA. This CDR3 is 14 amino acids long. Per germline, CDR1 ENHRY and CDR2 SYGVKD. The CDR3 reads CAISGWQGVGEQFF.